The 9 T cell receptor beta chains reported below all come from one sample, sequenced in a study of monozygotic twins with inflammatory bowel disease. TCRdb reprocessed the 5' RACE reads and keeps a single row for each CDR3 protein, giving no DNA. The sample totals 350,000 to 400,000 distinct CDR3 sequences; its top ten clones hold 2% to 3%. Material for sequencing was blood. Source of these receptors: a human donor with ulcerative colitis or Crohn's disease, or a healthy co-twin of an affected twin (not recorded which).

This chain uses TRBV5-1 with TRBJ2-3; TCRdb lists TRBD1, though no DNA is available to test this call. The CDR3 has 14 residues. Germline V CDR1 and CDR2: SGHRS, YFSETQ. This chain's CDR3 is CTSSGLKGPDTQYF.

The chain is built from TRBV3-1 and TRBJ2-3; TCRdb outputs TRBD2, but without DNA this stays unchecked. Germline V gene data show CDR1 as LGHDT and CDR2 as YNNKEL (reference sequence). The CDR3 is made up of 18 amino acids. The CDR3 sequence is CASSQEGHALAGWDTQYF.

The CDR3 sequence is CASSPSGTPNSPLHF. The chain employs TRBV18 and TRBJ1-6; TCRdb's assignment of TRBD1 cannot be checked, as there is no DNA. This CDR3 has 15 amino acids. Germline CDR1 reads KGHSH; CDR2 reads LQKENI.

The chain links TRBV20-1 to TRBJ2-7. Per germline, CDR1 DFQATT and CDR2 SNEGSKA (reference sequence). The CDR3 totals 15 residues. The CDR3 protein is CSARDSRWDSYEQYF.

This rearrangement joins TRBV4-2 to TRBJ1-6; absent DNA, TCRdb's TRBD1 call cannot be checked. In germline, CDR1 is LGHNA, CDR2 YNFKEQ. The CDR3 spans 16 residues. The CDR3 reads CASSHDGTDLNSPLHF.

V and J are TRBV9 and TRBJ1-1; TCRdb gives TRBD1 as the D gene, but with no DNA this cannot be confirmed. The germline V gene encodes CDR1 SGDLS and CDR2 YYNGEE. This CDR3 comprises 15 residues. CDR3 sequence reads: CASSVVKGAFTEAFF.

The CDR3 here is CASSEDRSTSFYNEQFF. The V gene is TRBV7-2, the J gene TRBJ2-1; the TRBD2 assignment by TCRdb is unverifiable without DNA. Germline V lookup: CDR1 SGHTA, CDR2 FQGNSA. This CDR3 spans 17 amino acids. Complete variable domain (other parts from reference TRBV7-2 and TRBJ2-1): GAGVSQSPSNKVTEKGKDVELRCDPISGHTALYWYRQSLGQGLEFLIYFQGNSAPDKSGLPSDRFSAERTGGSVSTLTIQRTQQEDSAVYLCASSEDRSTSFYNEQFFGPGTRLTVL.

This chain links TRBV29-1 with TRBJ1-2; TCRdb gives TRBD1 as the D gene, but with no DNA this cannot be confirmed. The CDR3 loop spans 18 amino acids. The germline gives CDR1 SQVTM, CDR2 ANQGSEA. CDR3 residues: CSVLPRGEGGGSNYGYTF. The full variable domain, in which reference TRBV29-1 and TRBJ1-2 provide the parts outside the CDR3, is SAVISQKPSRDICQRGTSLTIQCQVDSQVTMMFWYRQQPGQSLTLIATANQGSEATYESGFVIDKFPISRPNLTFSTLTVSNMSPEDSSIYLCSVLPRGEGGGSNYGYTFGSGTRLTVV.

V and J are TRBV5-1 and TRBJ2-3. Germline CDR1 reads SGHRS; CDR2 reads YFSETQ. CDR3 length equals 14 residues. The CDR3: CASSTGVSTDTQYF.